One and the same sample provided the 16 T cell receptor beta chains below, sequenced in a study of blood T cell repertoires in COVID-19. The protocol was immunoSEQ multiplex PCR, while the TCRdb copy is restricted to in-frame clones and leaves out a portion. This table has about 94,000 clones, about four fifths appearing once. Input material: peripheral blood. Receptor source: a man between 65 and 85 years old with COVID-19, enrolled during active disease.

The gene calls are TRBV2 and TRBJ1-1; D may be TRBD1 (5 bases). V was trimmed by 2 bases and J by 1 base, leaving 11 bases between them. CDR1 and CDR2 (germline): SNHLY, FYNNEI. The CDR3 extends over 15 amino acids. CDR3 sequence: CASSERGNQNTEAFF. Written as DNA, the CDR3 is TGTGCCAGCAGTGAACGGGGGAACCAGAACACTGAAGCTTTCTTT.

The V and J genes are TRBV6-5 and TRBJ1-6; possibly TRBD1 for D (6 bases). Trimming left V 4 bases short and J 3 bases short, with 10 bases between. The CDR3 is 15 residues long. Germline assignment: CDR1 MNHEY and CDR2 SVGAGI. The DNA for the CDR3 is TGTGCCAGCAGTTTGGGGGCAAACTATAATTCACCCCTCCACTTT. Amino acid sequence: CASSLGANYNSPLHF.

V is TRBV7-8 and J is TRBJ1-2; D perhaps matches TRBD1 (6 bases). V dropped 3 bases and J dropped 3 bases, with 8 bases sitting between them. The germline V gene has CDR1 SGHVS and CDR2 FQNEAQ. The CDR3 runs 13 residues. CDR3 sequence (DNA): TGTGCCAGCAGCTTGGACAGAGACTATGGCTACACCTTC. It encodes CASSLDRDYGYTF.

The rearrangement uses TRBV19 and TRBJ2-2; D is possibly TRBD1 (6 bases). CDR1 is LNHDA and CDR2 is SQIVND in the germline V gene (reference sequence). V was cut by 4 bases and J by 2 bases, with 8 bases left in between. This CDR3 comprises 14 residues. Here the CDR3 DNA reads TGTGCCAGTAGTAACAGGGCTAACACCGGGGAGCTGTTTTTT. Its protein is CASSNRANTGELFF.

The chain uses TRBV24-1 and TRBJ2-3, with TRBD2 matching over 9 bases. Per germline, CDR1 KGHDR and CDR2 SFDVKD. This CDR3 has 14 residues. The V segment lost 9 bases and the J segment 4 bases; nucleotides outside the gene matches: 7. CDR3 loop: CATRDSGSPDTQYF. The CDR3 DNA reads TGTGCCACCCGAGATAGCGGGAGTCCAGATACGCAGTATTTT.

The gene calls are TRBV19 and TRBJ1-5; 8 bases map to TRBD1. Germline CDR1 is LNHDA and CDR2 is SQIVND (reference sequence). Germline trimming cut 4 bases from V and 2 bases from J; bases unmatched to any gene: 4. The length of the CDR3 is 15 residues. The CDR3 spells CASSRETGGNQPQHF. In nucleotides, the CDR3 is TGTGCCAGTAGTAGAGAGACAGGGGGCAATCAGCCCCAGCATTTT.

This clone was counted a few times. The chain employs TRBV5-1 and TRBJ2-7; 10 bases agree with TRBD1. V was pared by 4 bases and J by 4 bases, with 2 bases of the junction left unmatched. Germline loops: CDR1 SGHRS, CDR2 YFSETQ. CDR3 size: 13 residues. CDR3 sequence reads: CASSTGQGYEQYF. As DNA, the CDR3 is TGCGCCAGCAGCACGGGACAGGGGTACGAGCAGTACTTC.

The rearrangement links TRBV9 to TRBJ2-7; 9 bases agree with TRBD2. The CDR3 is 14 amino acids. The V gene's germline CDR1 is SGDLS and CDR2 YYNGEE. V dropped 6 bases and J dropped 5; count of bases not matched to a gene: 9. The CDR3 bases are TGTGCCAGCAATCGCGGGGGGGCCGACGACGAGCAGTACTTC. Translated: CASNRGGADDEQYF. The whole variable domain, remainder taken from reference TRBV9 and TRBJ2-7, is DSGVTQTPKHLITATGQRVTLRCSPRSGDLSVYWYQQSLDQGLQFLIQYYNGEERAKGNILERFSAQQFPDLHSELNLSSLELGDSALYFCASNRGGADDEQYFGPGTRLTVT.

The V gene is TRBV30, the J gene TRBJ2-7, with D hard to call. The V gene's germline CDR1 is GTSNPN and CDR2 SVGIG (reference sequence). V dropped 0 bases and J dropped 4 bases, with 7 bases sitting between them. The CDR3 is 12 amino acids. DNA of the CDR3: TGTGCCTGGAGTGTACACGGGTACGAGCAGTACTTC. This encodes CAWSVHGYEQYF.

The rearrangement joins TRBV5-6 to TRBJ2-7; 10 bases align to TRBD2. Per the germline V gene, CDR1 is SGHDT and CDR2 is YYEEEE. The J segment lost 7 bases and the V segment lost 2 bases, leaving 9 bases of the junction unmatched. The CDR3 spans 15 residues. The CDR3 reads CASSFSLAGAGEQYF. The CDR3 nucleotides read TGTGCCAGCAGCTTTTCCCTAGCGGGAGCAGGGGAGCAGTACTTC.

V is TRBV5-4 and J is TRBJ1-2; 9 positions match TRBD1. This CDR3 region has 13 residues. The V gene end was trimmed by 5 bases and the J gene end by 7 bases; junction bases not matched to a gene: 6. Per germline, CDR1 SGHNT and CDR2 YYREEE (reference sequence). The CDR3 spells CASSGQGLVGYTF. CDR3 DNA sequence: TGTGCCAGCAGTGGACAGGGGCTGGTTGGCTACACCTTC.

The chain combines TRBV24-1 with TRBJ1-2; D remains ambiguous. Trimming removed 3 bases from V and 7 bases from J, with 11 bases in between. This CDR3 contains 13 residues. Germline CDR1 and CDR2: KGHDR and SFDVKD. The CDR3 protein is CATSDPSRVGYTF. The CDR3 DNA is TGTGCCACCAGTGATCCTTCCCGAGTTGGCTACACCTTC.

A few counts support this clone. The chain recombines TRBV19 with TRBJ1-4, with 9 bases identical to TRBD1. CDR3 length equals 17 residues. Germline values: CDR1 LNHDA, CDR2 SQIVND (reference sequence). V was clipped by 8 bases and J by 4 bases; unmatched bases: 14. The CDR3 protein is CASLPGQGSILNEKLFF. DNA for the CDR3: TGTGCCAGTTTGCCGGGACAGGGTTCGATCCTTAATGAAAAACTGTTTTTT.

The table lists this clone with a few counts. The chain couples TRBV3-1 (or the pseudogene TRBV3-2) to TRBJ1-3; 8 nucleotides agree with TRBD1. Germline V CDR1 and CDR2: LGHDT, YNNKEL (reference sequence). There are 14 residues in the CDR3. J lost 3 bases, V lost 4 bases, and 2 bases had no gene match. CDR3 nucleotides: TGTGCCAGCAGCCCGGGGACAGGTGGAAACACCATATATTTT. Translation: CASSPGTGGNTIYF.

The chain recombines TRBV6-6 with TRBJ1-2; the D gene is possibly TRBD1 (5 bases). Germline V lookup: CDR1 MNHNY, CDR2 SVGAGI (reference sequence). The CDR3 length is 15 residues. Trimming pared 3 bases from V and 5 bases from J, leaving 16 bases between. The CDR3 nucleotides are TGTGCCAGCAGTTATGTGGCAGGGAGGGATTATGGCTACACCTTC. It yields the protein CASSYVAGRDYGYTF.

CDR3 DNA: TGTGCCAGCAGCGTTTGGGACAGGGGGAGCACTGAAGCTTTCTTT. It specifies CASSVWDRGSTEAFF. This chain connects TRBV9 to TRBJ1-1; 11 bases agree with TRBD1. J gave up 4 bases and V 2 bases, and 4 bases lay outside the gene matches. Per the germline V gene, CDR1 is SGDLS and CDR2 is YYNGEE. CDR3 length: 15 amino acids.